This is a list of T cell receptor beta chains from one sample in a study of blood T cell repertoires in COVID-19. Some clones are missing from TCRdb's copy, which holds only in-frame ones; the method was immunoSEQ multiplex PCR. The table has 250,000 to 300,000 clones, roughly nine tenths seen once; the top ten hold 1.2%. Sequencing input: PBMCs or T cells enriched from blood (not recorded which). The receptor set was obtained from a human donor in a cohort exposed to, infected with or recovered from COVID-19 (not recorded which). The donor label of this sample is uncertain. CDR3s include the opening cysteine and the closing phenylalanine or tryptophan. The D gene is left open where the match is weak. Size values are once, few and many counts, or a class for expanded clones, and some rows have none.

size,V,D,J,DNA,CDR3
-,TRBV4-1,-,TRBJ1-1,TGCGCCAGCAGCCAAGATAGGCGGGCAGGGGCGAACACTGAAGCTTTCTTT,CASSQDRRAGANTEAFF
-,TRBV27,TRBD1,TRBJ2-7,TGTGCCAGCAGTTTATCGGGGACAGGGCTCGAGCAGTACTTC,CASSLSGTGLEQYF
-,TRBV27,TRBD1,TRBJ1-2,TGTGCCAGCAGCCCACGGACAGGGGGAGATGGCTACACCTTC,CASSPRTGGDGYTF
-,TRBV11-2,TRBD1,TRBJ1-4,TGTGCCAGCAGCCCTGACAGGGTCAATGAAAAACTGTTTTTT,CASSPDRVNEKLFF
once,TRBV6-5,-,TRBJ2-3,TGTGCCAGCAGGGAGCAGGGGAGGGATTCAGATACGCAGTATTTT,CASREQGRDSDTQYF
-,TRBV6-5,-,TRBJ1-1,TGTGCCAGCACGAGCGGCACTGAAGCTTTCTTT,CASTSGTEAFF
-,TRBV19,TRBD1,TRBJ1-2,TGTGCCACCAGGGGACAGGAGGACTATGGCTACACCTTC,CATRGQEDYGYTF
-,TRBV29-1,TRBD1,TRBJ1-1,TGCAGCGTTAAAGGGGGCTCGAACACTGAAGCTTTCTTT,CSVKGGSNTEAFF
-,TRBV10-3,TRBD2,TRBJ2-1,TGTGCCATCAGGGAGGGGCTAGCGGGGGAGCAGTTCTTC,CAIREGLAGEQFF
-,TRBV5-6,-,TRBJ1-2,TGTGCCAGCAGCTTGGATCAGTTGGCTTACGGCTACACCTTC,CASSLDQLAYGYTF
-,TRBV19,-,TRBJ1-2,TGTGCCAGTAACGGCAGGGAAGGTGGCTACACCTTC,CASNGREGGYTF
-,TRBV6-5,TRBD1,TRBJ2-2,TGTGCCAGCAGTTACGTCAGGGGGTCAACCGGGGAGCTGTTTTTT,CASSYVRGSTGELFF
-,TRBV7-9,-,TRBJ2-3,TGTGCCAGCAGCCAAAGGGGGGGCCGTAAGTATTTT,CASSQRGGRKYF
-,TRBV10-3,TRBD1,TRBJ1-1,TGTGCCATCAGTGACCAGGGGGGCACTGAAGCTTTCTTT,CAISDQGGTEAFF
-,TRBV5-6,TRBD1,TRBJ1-1,TGTGCCAGCAGCTTGGGCAGGGGGCGAGGGAACACTGAAGCTTTCTTT,CASSLGRGRGNTEAFF
-,TRBV20-1,TRBD1,TRBJ1-4,TGCAGTGCGAGTCCGGGAGAGGGGGCAGTTGAAAAACTGTTTTTT,CSASPGEGAVEKLFF
once,TRBV30,-,TRBJ1-2,TGTGCCTGGAGTGGATCGGACAGAGATTATGGCTACACCTTC,CAWSGSDRDYGYTF
-,TRBV18,TRBD1,TRBJ1-1,TGTGCCAGCTCGCGGACAGGGGAGGAGAACACTGAAGCTTTCTTT,CASSRTGEENTEAFF
-,TRBV24-1,-,TRBJ1-3,TGTGCCACCAGTGATTCTGTAAACACCATATATTTT,CATSDSVNTIYF
-,TRBV10-3,TRBD1,TRBJ1-1,TGTGCCATCAGTGACCCCGGGACAGGGGGAGAGGGGAACACTGAAGCTTTCTTT,CAISDPGTGGEGNTEAFF
-,TRBV10-3,TRBD1,TRBJ1-3,TGTGCCATCAGTGGGACAGGGACCAACTCTGGAAACACCATATATTTT,CAISGTGTNSGNTIYF
-,TRBV10-3,TRBD2,TRBJ2-2,TGTGCCATCAGTGAGTCTAGACTAGCGGGGGGGCTGGACACCGGGGAGCTGTTTTTT,CAISESRLAGGLDTGELFF
-,TRBV5-6,-,TRBJ1-3,TGTGCCAGCAGCTCTTTACAGAGCTCTGGAAACACCATATATTTT,CASSSLQSSGNTIYF
-,TRBV9,-,TRBJ2-1,TGTGCCAGCAGCGTAGACTTGAGGAGGTACAATGAGCAGTTCTTC,CASSVDLRRYNEQFF
-,TRBV11-1,-,TRBJ2-1,TGTGCCAGTGGGACACCCAGTTACAATGAGCAGTTCTTC,CASGTPSYNEQFF
-,TRBV6-2/TRBV6-3,-,TRBJ2-7,TGTGCCAGCAGTTACGGCGGGTTGAAACCCTACGAGCAGTACTTC,CASSYGGLKPYEQYF
once,TRBV4-3,-,TRBJ2-6,TGCGCCAGCAGCCAAGATGCAGGGTCTGGGGCCAACGTCCTGACTTTC,CASSQDAGSGANVLTF
-,TRBV29-1,-,TRBJ1-1,TGCAGCGTTGAATCCGACAGGAGATCTGAAGCTTTCTTT,CSVESDRRSEAFF
-,TRBV6-4,TRBD1,TRBJ1-6,TGTGCCAGCAGAAACCAGGGGGATAATTCACCCCTCCACTTT,CASRNQGDNSPLHF
-,TRBV18,-,TRBJ1-2,TGTGCCAGCTCACCACCGTCCGTGGCAGACTATGGCTACACCTTC,CASSPPSVADYGYTF
-,TRBV19,-,TRBJ2-3,TGTGCCAGTACCCCGACTGGTTACTCCACAGATACGCAGTATTTT,CASTPTGYSTDTQYF
-,TRBV19,-,TRBJ1-3,TGTGCCAGTAGCCCGACAGGAAACTCTGGAAACACCATATATTTT,CASSPTGNSGNTIYF
once,TRBV29-1,-,TRBJ1-1,TGCAGCGCCCCCGGGACAAGGAACACTGAAGCTTTCTTT,CSAPGTRNTEAFF
-,TRBV9,TRBD1,TRBJ2-5,TGTGCCAGCAGCGTAGAGGGGACAGGGGCTGAGCCCCAGTACTTC,CASSVEGTGAEPQYF
-,TRBV3-1/TRBV3-2,TRBD1,TRBJ2-7,TGTGCCAGCAGCCAAGATGAAAGCGGGACAGGGGTTAGGTACGAGCAGTACTTC,CASSQDESGTGVRYEQYF
-,TRBV18,-,TRBJ2-1,TGTGCCAGCTCACCAATCCCTAGCTTCTACAATGAGCAGTTCTTC,CASSPIPSFYNEQFF
-,TRBV5-1,TRBD1,TRBJ1-2,TGCGCCAGCCTGTTCCCAATACGAAAGCGACAGGGAGATGGCTACACCTTC,CASLFPIRKRQGDGYTF